One and the same sample provided the 27 T cell receptor beta chains below, sequenced in a study of T cells in Graves' hyperthyroidism and ophthalmopathy. Amplification of TCR beta CDR3 regions used RNA as the template. The primer set for the first-round RT-PCR of the TCR CDR3 was HTBI. TCRdb called the multiplex PCR reads again in MiXCR, with one record for every CDR3 protein. The repertoire holds around 350,000 distinct CDR3 sequences, with around 25% as singletons. The sequenced sample was blood. Every receptor here comes from a man aged 45 to 65 with Graves' hyperthyroidism.

The chain carries TRBV11-2 and TRBJ2-7; 8 bases align to TRBD2. The V segment lost 5 bases and the J segment 7 bases; nucleotides outside the gene matches: 16. CDR1 and CDR2 from the germline V gene are SGHAT and FQNNGV. The CDR3 runs to 16 residues. The CDR3, as DNA: TGTGCCAGCAGCGTTCCCCCGGGACTAGGGTCGTGGGAGCAGTACTTC. Its translation: CASSVPPGLGSWEQYF.

This clonotype was detected a few times. CDR3: CASSVGGTSGTSSYEQYF. The CDR3 DNA reads TGTGCCAGCAGCGTAGGTGGGACTAGCGGGACCAGCTCCTACGAGCAGTACTTC. J is TRBJ2-7 and V is TRBV9; TRBD2 aligns across 13 bases. The CDR3 covers 18 residues. V lost 0 bases to trimming and J lost 0 bases; unmatched junction nucleotides: 6. The V gene's germline CDR1 is SGDLS and CDR2 YYNGEE.

The genes are TRBV12-3 or TRBV12-4 and TRBJ1-6; D is ambiguous. V lost 3 bases and J lost 3, with 6 bases in between. The CDR3 length is 14 residues. CDR3 in DNA: TGTGCCAGCAGTTTGAGGGACTATAATTCACCCCTCCACTTT. Its translation is CASSLRDYNSPLHF.

The V gene is TRBV29-1, the J gene TRBJ2-7, with 7 bases aligning to TRBD2. The CDR3 spans 13 residues. J gave up 0 bases and V 6 bases, and 5 bases lay outside the gene matches. Germline-derived CDR1 and CDR2 are SQVTM and ANQGSEA. CDR3 nucleotides: TGCAGCGTGGGGGAGGGCTACTCCTACGAGCAGTACTTC. Translating it yields CSVGEGYSYEQYF.

This rearrangement joins TRBV28 to TRBJ2-4; a weak D match, TRBD1 (6 bases). The ends were cut back, 8 bases at V and 1 base at J, with 15 bases in the middle. Germline lookup yields CDR1 MDHEN and CDR2 SYDVKM. CDR3 length equals 15 residues. CDR3 in amino acids: CASQQGERAKNIQYF. The DNA for the CDR3 is TGTGCCAGCCAACAGGGTGAAAGGGCCAAAAACATTCAGTACTTC.

This clonotype turned up a few times. The V and J genes are TRBV6-1 and TRBJ2-2; maybe TRBD2 (7 bases). In germline, CDR1 is MNHNS, CDR2 SASEGT. The V end lost 6 bases, the J end lost 3 bases, and 14 bases lay between the germline ends. There are 15 residues in the CDR3. The CDR3 reads CASSMGEGDTGELFF. The CDR3 coding sequence is TGTGCCAGCAGCATGGGGGAGGGGGACACCGGGGAGCTGTTTTTT.

This clonotype has more than one count but fewer than ten. V gene TRBV6-1 combines with J gene TRBJ1-5; D perhaps matches TRBD1 (6 bases). Deletions cut 8 bases from V and 3 bases from J, with 17 bases between. The CDR3 has 15 amino acids. The germline V gene has CDR1 MNHNS and CDR2 SASEGT. CDR3 nucleotides: TGTGCCAGCGGGAGGTGGGAGGGGGTCAATCAGCCCCAGCATTTT. The encoded protein is CASGRWEGVNQPQHF.

The chain couples TRBV7-9 to TRBJ1-1; D uncertain. Looked up from germline, CDR1 is SEHNR and CDR2 is FQNEAQ (reference sequence). V was trimmed by 5 bases and J by 7 bases, leaving 20 bases between them. This CDR3 is built from 15 residues. CDR3 sequence (DNA): TGTGCCAGCAGCAAGGAAATGGCCCGGGGAGGTGAAGCTTTCTTT. This codes for CASSKEMARGGEAFF.

This clonotype has just a few counts. This chain's CDR3 is CASSQDRGLAGEASTDTQYF. In DNA form, the CDR3 reads TGCGCCAGCAGCCAAGATCGCGGACTAGCGGGAGAGGCTAGCACAGATACGCAGTATTTT. The chain recombines TRBV4-1 with TRBJ2-3; 13 nucleotides align to TRBD2. The germline V gene encodes CDR1 MGHRA and CDR2 YSYEKL. The CDR3 runs to 20 residues. V lost 0 bases to trimming and J lost 0 bases; unmatched junction nucleotides: 9.

The DNA for the CDR3 is TGTGCCAGCAGCAAAGACAGTAGCAATCAGCCCCAGCATTTT. Translation: CASSKDSSNQPQHF. The chain is built from TRBV5-4 and TRBJ1-5; D possibly corresponds to TRBD1 (5 bases). This CDR3 contains 14 residues. Germline V gives CDR1 SGHNT, CDR2 YYREEE (reference sequence). Deletions cut 4 bases from V and 0 bases from J, with 8 bases between.

The chain uses TRBV5-1 and TRBJ1-1; D not certain. Trimming left V 0 bases short and J 0 bases short, with 12 bases between. CDR3 length equals 16 residues. In germline, CDR1 is SGHRS, CDR2 YFSETQ. The CDR3 is CASSLGRGLLNTEAFF. Here the CDR3 DNA reads TGCGCCAGCAGCTTGGGACGAGGACTGTTGAACACTGAAGCTTTCTTT.

In this sample, this clonotype turned up a few times. The rearrangement links TRBV12-3 or TRBV12-4 to TRBJ2-5; D possibly corresponds to TRBD1 (5 bases). The CDR3 covers 18 residues. V lost 2 bases and J 3 bases, leaving 22 bases between the germline ends. CDR3 sequence (DNA): TGTGCCAGCAGTTTAACAGGCACCGGTAGAGGTTTGGAAGAGACCCAGTACTTC. As protein: CASSLTGTGRGLEETQYF.

CDR3 protein: CASSVAGGSNTEAFF. CDR3 sequence (DNA): TGTGCCAGCAGCGTAGCGGGGGGATCGAACACTGAAGCTTTCTTT. The chain recombines TRBV9 with TRBJ1-1; tentatively, D is TRBD1 (5 bases). Germline-derived CDR1 and CDR2 are SGDLS and YYNGEE. Trimming removed 0 bases from V and 1 base from J, with 10 bases in between. This CDR3 comprises 15 residues.

This clonotype was counted a few times. This chain connects TRBV20-1 to TRBJ2-5, with 8 nucleotides matching TRBD1. The V and J ends lost 6 bases and 0 bases, in that order; junction bases with no gene match: 9. The germline V gene has CDR1 DFQATT and CDR2 SNEGSKA (reference sequence). The CDR3 totals 15 residues. CDR3 bases: TGCAGTGCGCTCCGGCAGGGGGCAAACCAAGAGACCCAGTACTTC. Translation: CSALRQGANQETQYF.

This clonotype was observed a few times. The rearrangement joins TRBV29-1 to TRBJ2-1; the D call may be TRBD1 or TRBD2 (6 bases each). Trimming pared 2 bases from V and 8 bases from J, leaving 10 bases between. This CDR3 comprises 12 residues. Germline V gene data show CDR1 as SQVTM and CDR2 as ANQGSEA. CDR3 loop: CSVERGAYEQFF. In DNA, the CDR3 is TGCAGCGTTGAAAGGGGGGCATATGAGCAGTTCTTC.

The rearrangement uses TRBV11-2 and TRBJ2-3; 8 nucleotides align to TRBD2. This CDR3 spans 15 amino acids. The germline gives CDR1 SGHAT, CDR2 FQNNGV. With V trimmed by 4 bases and J by 3 bases, 6 bases remained unmatched. In DNA, the CDR3 is TGTGCCAGCAGCTCGGGGGCGGGAGGTACAGATACGCAGTATTTT. Translated, it gives CASSSGAGGTDTQYF.

The rearrangement joins TRBV4-1 to TRBJ2-7; 15 bases line up with TRBD2. V lost 4 bases and J lost 0; bases outside the gene matches: 4. The germline V gene has CDR1 MGHRA and CDR2 YSYEKL. This CDR3 spans 17 amino acids. DNA of the CDR3: TGCGCCAGCAGCCCGGGACTAGCGGGAGGCCACTCCTACGAGCAGTACTTC. Protein product: CASSPGLAGGHSYEQYF.

The genes are TRBV2 and TRBJ2-7; 7 nucleotides agree with TRBD2. There are 16 residues in the CDR3. Per the germline V gene, CDR1 is SNHLY and CDR2 is FYNNEI. After removal of 2 bases from V and 3 bases from J, the junction contained 10 bases not matched to a gene. The CDR3 DNA reads TGTGCCAGCAGTGAACCGTTTCCAACTAGCGACTACGAGCAGTACTTC. This translates into CASSEPFPTSDYEQYF.

The rearrangement links TRBV6-5 to TRBJ1-5; 8 bases align to TRBD1. After removal of 7 bases from V and 6 bases from J, the junction contained 17 bases not matched to a gene. This CDR3 has 17 amino acids. Germline values: CDR1 MNHEY, CDR2 SVGAGI. The CDR3 bases are TGTGCCAGCACTCTACTCGGTGCAGGGGGCATGGGTCAGCCCCAGCATTTT. This codes for CASTLLGAGGMGQPQHF.

The chain is built from TRBV2 and TRBJ2-2; D call uncertain. Germline assignment: CDR1 SNHLY and CDR2 FYNNEI. There are 16 residues in the CDR3. V gave up 1 base and J gave up 0 bases, with 9 bases separating them. The DNA of the CDR3 is TGTGCCAGCAGTGAAGGGTCTGTCGCGAACACCGGGGAGCTGTTTTTT. It is translated as CASSEGSVANTGELFF.

The chain carries TRBV28 and TRBJ2-4; possible D gene TRBD2, 5 bases. Germline CDR1 is MDHEN and CDR2 is SYDVKM. This CDR3 is built from 16 residues. Trimming stripped 5 bases from V and 1 base from J, with 15 bases between. The CDR3 DNA is TGTGCCAGCAGTCCGTTAGCTTCGGGGGCCAAAAACATTCAGTACTTC. Its protein product is CASSPLASGAKNIQYF.

This sequence joins TRBV2 and TRBJ2-7, with D uncertain. The V end was cut by 5 bases, the J end by 0 bases, with 14 bases between. The CDR3 is made up of 15 amino acids. Germline CDR1 is SNHLY and CDR2 is FYNNEI. As DNA, the CDR3 is TGTGCCAGCAGTAAAAGGGAAACCAGCTCCTACGAGCAGTACTTC. Protein product: CASSKRETSSYEQYF.

J is TRBJ2-2 and V is TRBV6-1, with TRBD2 identical over 15 bases. CDR3 size: 15 residues. After removal of 5 bases from V and 6 bases from J, the junction contained 1 base not matched to a gene. Germline V gene lookup returns CDR1 MNHNS and CDR2 SASEGT. The CDR3 DNA follows: TGTGCCAGCAGTTGGACTAGCGGGAGGGCCGGGGAGCTGTTTTTT. It codes for CASSWTSGRAGELFF.

This clonotype was observed at least ten times. V and J are TRBV20-1 and TRBJ2-3; D may correspond to TRBD1 or TRBD2 (5 bases each). The V gene lost 3 bases and the J gene lost 4 bases, with 17 bases spanning the gap. The CDR3 is made up of 15 amino acids. Germline CDR1 is DFQATT and CDR2 is SNEGSKA (reference sequence). The CDR3 region is CSARSGATWADTQYF. The CDR3 DNA sequence: TGCAGTGCTAGGTCCGGGGCAACCTGGGCAGATACGCAGTATTTT.

Details on this clonotype: A much larger clone sits a single nucleotide away, making a read error possible. The chain recombines TRBV11-3 with TRBJ2-7; a weak D match, TRBD1 (6 bases). V lost 1 base and J 2 bases, leaving 9 bases between the germline ends. The germline gives CDR1 SGHNT, CDR2 YENEEA. The CDR3 is made up of 14 amino acids. The CDR3: CASSLVRDTYEQYF. For the CDR3, the DNA is TGTGCCAGCAGCTTAGTTCGGGACACCTACGAGCAGTACTTC.

This clonotype was picked up a small number of times. V is TRBV20-1 and J is TRBJ2-1; a possible D gene is TRBD2 (5 bases). From germline, CDR1 is DFQATT and CDR2 SNEGSKA (reference sequence). The CDR3 contains 14 residues. The V end was cut by 3 bases, the J end by 7 bases, with 16 bases between. In nucleotides, the CDR3 is TGCAGTGCTAGTGTTTCGGGATCCAGAAATGAGCAGTTCTTC. It is translated as CSASVSGSRNEQFF.

This clonotype was seen repeatedly, ten times or more. This sequence joins TRBV3-1 and TRBJ1-2; TRBD1 agrees at 9 bases. Trimming took 3 bases from V and 7 from J; bases not matched to a gene: 6. Germline CDR1 reads LGHDT; CDR2 reads YNNKEL (reference sequence). This CDR3 contains 14 residues. The CDR3 here is CASSHEGDRAGYTF. CDR3 coding DNA: TGTGCCAGCAGCCATGAGGGGGACAGGGCTGGCTACACCTTC.